This T cell receptor beta chain was retrieved from a study of human T cells and chemical hapten exposure. Trimming took 0 bases from V and 1 from J; bases not matched to a gene: 5. Looked up from germline, CDR1 is SGHTA and CDR2 is FQGNSA. The CDR3 consists of 17 residues. TCRdb analysed the RACE reads with MiXCR anew, one entry per CDR3 protein. Counted here are around 330,000 distinct CDR3 sequences, 5.5% occurring once; the ten biggest clones make up around 8%. Documented time point: pre-sensitization, week 0. The treatment is: therapeutic diphenylcyclopropenone sensitization with weekly scalp DPC.

The chain is built from TRBV7-2 and TRBJ2-4; 8 bases fit TRBD1. The TCR originated in a woman under 30 with alopecia areata. Some clones in this sample may be carry-over from other donors' samples. Sample: whole blood, taken in connection with sensitization to the hapten diphenylcyclopropenone (DPC). For the CDR3, the DNA is TGTGCCAGCAGCTTAGCTACAGGGGGGAAGGCCAAAAACATTCAGTACTTC. Amino acids: CASSLATGGKAKNIQYF.